This T cell receptor beta chain is drawn from a study of blood T cell repertoires in COVID-19 (dated by TCRdb to the early 2020s). In terms of the full investigation: Collaborator samples came from the United States, Italy and Spain and covered acute and convalescent phases of COVID-19. The material from the prospective study consisted of cDNA or gDNA derived from T cells, B-cell-depleted T cells, or PBMCs. Subjects who had been exposed to COVID-19, were actively infected with it, or had recovered from it provided the deeply sampled blood TCRbeta repertoires that made up the dataset. A freely available public database, intended as a resource for researchers studying the immune response to SARS-CoV-2, is where the repertoires were released. Samples were obtained from the ongoing ImmuneRACE study (first 160 participants) and from over 1,000 subjects provided by 6 global collaborators. Sample metadata almost always included a de-identified subject ID, COVID-19 status, age in years and sex. Where available, HLA class I and class II types were taken from metadata supplied by the sample provider and were not determined by assay-based typing.

Samples from volunteer blood donors who had recovered from COVID-19 were contributed by a second Seattle source. Each collaborating institution followed its own protocols to collect whole blood in K2EDTA tubes. Collaborator samples were shipped for TCRbeta analysis as frozen whole blood, isolated PBMCs, or DNA extracted from either sample type. The paper's findings and limits, for the study overall: The quantity of clinical and demographic metadata differed by source and by participant and was supplied without curation.

The CDR3, from cysteine to phenylalanine, totals 12 residues. Only the CDR3 part of the read is kept: 36 bases, read in frame from the first base. V drops 1 base and J drops 7 bases, leaving 7 bases in between. This clone has just one count. There is no known antigen for this receptor. Base qualities are not provided; no much larger clone lies one nucleotide away. The immunoSEQ Assay, a bias-controlled multiplex PCR, was used to amplify TCRbeta CDR3 regions from genomic DNA. The source study handled its data this way. The number of nucleated cells in each sample was estimated from the amplification of reference gene primers within the assay. To quantify the absolute abundance of each unique TCRbeta CDR3 rearrangement, sequence reads were collapsed and filtered. For each sample, productive Simpson clonality was calculated by taking the square root of Simpson's diversity index across productive rearrangements. The table comes from immuneACCESS by way of TCRdb, which keeps in-frame sequences with V and J called. Part of the clones is missing from these tables; in studies checked, under half for an unresolved V gene and the rest for unknown reasons. The V and J calls and clone size are taken from that table; D and trimming were inferred from the DNA. This sample holds over 150,000 clones; around 83% were observed only once. The ten largest account for roughly 18% of the sample.

The specimen was peripheral blood. This receptor was taken from a woman aged 65 to 85 who had recovered from COVID-19. The chain joins TRBV12-3 or TRBV12-4 to TRBJ1-2, with the D gene uncertain. In nucleotide form, the sequence is TGTGCCAGCAGTTTAGAGCGGGGTGGCTACACCTTC. The translation is CASSLERGGYTF.